This entry lists 10 T cell receptor beta chains sequenced from one sample in a study of beta chain features in type 1 diabetes. Overall study results and limits: In every one of the four CD4+ subsets, TCRB CDR3s were moderately but significantly shorter in Type 1 diabetes patients.

For these TCRs, the target antigens are not known. Reverse transcription of all isolated RNA meant that expressed TCRB transcripts were sequenced. The assay was immunoSEQ multiplex PCR, and TCRdb's table has in-frame clones only and misses some. The sample has roughly 340,000 clones; roughly an eighth are singletons. Sequenced input: naive CD4+ T cells from blood. Receptors were obtained from a woman in her late teens or twenties with type 1 diabetes.

A few counts support this clone. This CDR3 is CASSPNQGATYEQYF. The DNA of the CDR3 is TGTGCCAGCTCACCAAATCAGGGGGCCACCTACGAGCAGTACTTC. The J gene is TRBJ2-7, the V gene TRBV18, with 8 bases matching TRBD1. This CDR3 has 15 amino acids. J lost 2 bases, V lost 2 bases, and 5 bases had no gene match. CDR1 is KGHSH, CDR2 LQKENI, per germline.

Points on this clone: Other DNA sequences in this specimen translate into the identical CDR3. The chain links TRBV28 to TRBJ2-2; D unresolved. In germline, CDR1 is MDHEN, CDR2 SYDVKM. Trimming took 6 bases from V and 5 from J, leaving 7 bases between them. The CDR3 runs to 12 residues. The DNA of the CDR3 is TGTGCCAGCAGCCTTTATACCGGGGAGCTGTTTTTT. Translated: CASSLYTGELFF.

This clone was seen more than once but under ten times. The chain links TRBV6-1 to TRBJ2-5, with D possibly TRBD1 on 5 matching bases. This CDR3 region has 13 residues. Germline CDR1 reads MNHNS; CDR2 reads SASEGT. The germline V and J ends were trimmed by 6 bases and 4 bases, with 12 bases remaining between them. This CDR3 is CASRKRGLETQYF. CDR3 nucleotide sequence: TGTGCCAGCAGAAAAAGGGGATTAGAGACCCAGTACTTC.

The chain joins TRBV11-2 to TRBJ1-2; D uncertain. The CDR3 has 13 amino acids. Germline-derived CDR1 and CDR2 are SGHAT and FQNNGV. Trimming removed 5 bases at V and 2 bases at J, with 9 bases between. CDR3 sequence reads: CASSPGINYGYTF. CDR3 nucleotides: TGTGCCAGCAGCCCCGGGATCAACTATGGCTACACCTTC.

CDR3 DNA: TGTGCCAGCAGTGAAATGGGACAGGGGGCGTGGGATACGCAGTATTTT. Amino acid sequence: CASSEMGQGAWDTQYF. The chain combines TRBV2 with TRBJ2-3, with TRBD1 matching 12 bases. Germline loops: CDR1 SNHLY, CDR2 FYNNEI. The V and J ends lost 2 bases and 6 bases, in that order; junction bases with no gene match: 6. CDR3 length: 16 residues.

This clone was seen more than once but under ten times. The chain is built from TRBV5-1 and TRBJ2-1, with 10 bases aligning to TRBD2. CDR1 and CDR2 (germline): SGHRS, YFSETQ. The CDR3 covers 15 residues. Losses at the gene ends were 2 bases for V and 7 bases for J; bases not matched to a gene: 6. For the CDR3, the DNA is TGCGCCAGCAGCTTAGCCGGGACTAGCGTAAATGAGCAGTTCTTC. Translated: CASSLAGTSVNEQFF.

The gene calls are TRBV29-1 and TRBJ2-7; TRBD1 matches at 9 bases. This CDR3 is 14 amino acids long. Germline lookup yields CDR1 SQVTM and CDR2 ANQGSEA. V shed 7 bases, J shed 1 base, and the junction held 8 bases outside the gene matches. CDR3 protein: CSAVRQGVSYEQYF. As DNA, the CDR3 is TGCAGCGCTGTCCGACAGGGGGTTTCCTACGAGCAGTACTTC.

The sample holds a few counts of this clone. The chain combines TRBV7-9 with TRBJ1-2, with a tentative D call TRBD1 (5 bases). The germline CDR1 and CDR2 sequences are SEHNR and FQNEAQ (reference sequence). The CDR3 runs 15 residues. The V end lost 1 base, the J end lost 3 bases, and 12 bases lay between the germline ends. CDR3 nucleotide sequence: TGTGCCAGCAGCTTAGTCAGGGCGCCTGACTATGGCTACACCTTC. Its protein product is CASSLVRAPDYGYTF.

The chain couples TRBV6-5 to TRBJ2-1, with D possibly TRBD2 on 5 matching bases. Looked up from germline, CDR1 is MNHEY and CDR2 is SVGAGI. CDR3 length: 13 amino acids. Deletions cut 6 bases from V and 0 bases from J, with 6 bases between. The CDR3 is CASRDSSYNEQFF. CDR3 DNA: TGTGCCAGCAGGGACTCCTCCTACAATGAGCAGTTCTTC.

V and J are TRBV27 and TRBJ2-1; D is uncertain. Between the trimmed V and J ends, which lost 6 bases and 7 bases, there was a span of 10 bases. CDR3 length: 12 residues. Per germline, CDR1 MNHEY and CDR2 SMNVEV (reference sequence). In DNA form, the CDR3 reads TGTGCCAGCAGGCGAAGTGAGAATGAGCAGTTCTTC. Translating gives CASRRSENEQFF.